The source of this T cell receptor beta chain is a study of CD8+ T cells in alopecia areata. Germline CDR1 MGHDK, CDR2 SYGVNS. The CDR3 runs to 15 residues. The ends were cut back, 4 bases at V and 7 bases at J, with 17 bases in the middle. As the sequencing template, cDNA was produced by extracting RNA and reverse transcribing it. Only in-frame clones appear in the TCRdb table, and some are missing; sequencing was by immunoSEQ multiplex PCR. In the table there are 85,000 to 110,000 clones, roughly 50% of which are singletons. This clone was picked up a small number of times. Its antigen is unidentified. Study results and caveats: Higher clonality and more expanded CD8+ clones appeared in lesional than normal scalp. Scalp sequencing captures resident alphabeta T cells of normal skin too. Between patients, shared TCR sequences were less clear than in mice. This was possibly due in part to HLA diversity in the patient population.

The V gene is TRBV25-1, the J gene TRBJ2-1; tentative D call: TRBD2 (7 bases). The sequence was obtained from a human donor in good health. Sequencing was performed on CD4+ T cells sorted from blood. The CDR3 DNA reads TGTGCCAGCAGTGGTTCGGGGGGCGCAAGGAATGAGCAGTTCTTC. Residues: CASSGSGGARNEQFF.